The rows below give T cell receptor beta chains drawn from one sample of a study of blood T cell repertoires in COVID-19. Using immunoSEQ multiplex PCR, the repertoire was profiled, and TCRdb retains in-frame clones only, with some absent. The sample includes about 370,000 clones, about 89% of them seen just once. The material sequenced was peripheral blood. Every receptor here comes from a woman younger than 45 with COVID-19, enrolled during active disease. The CDR3 runs from the conserved cysteine through the conserved F or W. D genes are given only for firm matches. Clone size appears in some rows only: once, few, many, or a class for an expanded clone.

D gene: TRBD1
clone size: .
J gene: TRBJ1-5
V gene: TRBV28
CDR3 protein: CASSLFGTGVNQPQHF
CDR3 DNA: TGTGCCAGCAGTTTGTTTGGGACAGGGGTGAATCAGCCCCAGCATTTT

D gene: TRBD2
clone size: .
J gene: TRBJ2-4
V gene: TRBV30
CDR3 protein: CAFLAGSGNIQYF
CDR3 DNA: TGTGCCTTCTTAGCGGGAAGTGGGAACATTCAGTACTTC

D gene: TRBD1
clone size: few
J gene: TRBJ1-3
V gene: TRBV28
CDR3 protein: CASSTRDSDSGNTIYF
CDR3 DNA: TGTGCCAGCAGTACCCGGGACAGCGACTCTGGAAACACCATATATTTT

D gene: .
clone size: .
J gene: TRBJ2-2
V gene: TRBV30
CDR3 protein: CAWTVWGTNTGELFF
CDR3 DNA: TGTGCCTGGACTGTATGGGGCACGAACACCGGGGAGCTGTTTTTT

D gene: TRBD2
clone size: .
J gene: TRBJ2-1
V gene: TRBV5-5
CDR3 protein: CASSSLGLALNEQFF
CDR3 DNA: TGTGCCAGCAGCTCTCTGGGACTAGCGTTAAATGAGCAGTTCTTC

D gene: TRBD2
clone size: once
J gene: TRBJ2-7
V gene: TRBV4-1
CDR3 protein: CASSQDIIGLAGGPEQYF
CDR3 DNA: TGCGCCAGCAGCCAAGATATCATAGGACTAGCGGGAGGGCCGGAGCAGTACTTC

D gene: TRBD2
clone size: .
J gene: TRBJ2-1
V gene: TRBV5-1
CDR3 protein: CASSLDSGKYNEQFF
CDR3 DNA: TGCGCCAGCAGCTTGGATAGCGGGAAATACAATGAGCAGTTCTTC

D gene: TRBD2
clone size: .
J gene: TRBJ2-1
V gene: TRBV2
CDR3 protein: CASSERLAGAGDNEQFF
CDR3 DNA: TGTGCCAGCAGTGAACGGCTAGCGGGAGCAGGGGACAATGAGCAGTTCTTC

D gene: .
clone size: .
J gene: TRBJ2-7
V gene: TRBV15
CDR3 protein: CATSRVRGSSYEQYF
CDR3 DNA: TGTGCCACCAGCAGAGTACGGGGATCCTCCTACGAGCAGTACTTC

D gene: .
clone size: .
J gene: TRBJ1-5
V gene: TRBV12-3/TRBV12-4
CDR3 protein: CASRAAGHQPQHF
CDR3 DNA: TGTGCCAGCAGAGCCGCGGGGCATCAGCCCCAGCATTTT

D gene: .
clone size: .
J gene: TRBJ1-5
V gene: TRBV18
CDR3 protein: CASSPQRIYNQPQHF
CDR3 DNA: TGTGCCAGCTCACCACAGAGGATTTACAATCAGCCCCAGCATTTT

D gene: TRBD1
clone size: once
J gene: TRBJ2-6
V gene: TRBV5-1
CDR3 protein: CASSTLGQASSGANVLTF
CDR3 DNA: TGCGCCAGCAGCACCCTAGGACAGGCTAGCTCTGGGGCCAACGTCCTGACTTTC

D gene: TRBD1
clone size: .
J gene: TRBJ2-5
V gene: TRBV19
CDR3 protein: CASSGPDRVKTQYF
CDR3 DNA: TGTGCCAGTAGTGGACCGGACAGGGTAAAGACCCAGTACTTC

D gene: .
clone size: few
J gene: TRBJ1-6
V gene: TRBV2
CDR3 protein: CASSEGRGSSYNSPLHF
CDR3 DNA: TGTGCCAGCAGTGAAGGGAGGGGCAGCAGTTATAATTCACCCCTCCACTTT

D gene: .
clone size: .
J gene: TRBJ2-1
V gene: TRBV30
CDR3 protein: CAWSMGPLRDEQFF
CDR3 DNA: TGTGCCTGGAGTATGGGGCCCCTTAGGGATGAGCAGTTCTTC

D gene: .
clone size: .
J gene: TRBJ2-7
V gene: TRBV15
CDR3 protein: CATSRGSEGNEQYF
CDR3 DNA: TGTGCCACCAGCAGAGGCTCGGAGGGGAACGAGCAGTACTTC

D gene: .
clone size: .
J gene: TRBJ1-1
V gene: TRBV23-1
CDR3 protein: CASSQSIQGFSMNTEAFF
CDR3 DNA: TGCGCCAGCAGTCAATCGATCCAGGGGTTTAGCATGAACACTGAAGCTTTCTTT

D gene: .
clone size: few
J gene: TRBJ1-5
V gene: TRBV30
CDR3 protein: CAWTQGAEGQPQHF
CDR3 DNA: TGTGCCTGGACCCAGGGAGCGGAGGGTCAGCCCCAGCATTTT

D gene: TRBD1
clone size: .
J gene: TRBJ1-5
V gene: TRBV2
CDR3 protein: CAINRGSTQPQHF
CDR3 DNA: TGTGCCATAAACAGGGGTAGTACTCAGCCCCAGCATTTT

D gene: TRBD2
clone size: .
J gene: TRBJ2-4
V gene: TRBV5-1
CDR3 protein: CASSGAGDQNIQYF
CDR3 DNA: TGCGCCAGCAGCGGAGCGGGAGACCAAAACATTCAGTACTTC

D gene: TRBD1
clone size: .
J gene: TRBJ1-4
V gene: TRBV5-1
CDR3 protein: CASSSLLTGVGTNEKLFF
CDR3 DNA: TGCGCCAGCAGCTCCCTCTTGACAGGGGTTGGTACTAATGAAAAACTGTTTTTT

D gene: TRBD1
clone size: .
J gene: TRBJ1-1
V gene: TRBV28
CDR3 protein: CASSSPTTGKYSEAFF
CDR3 DNA: TGTGCCAGCAGTTCCCCGACGACAGGGAAGTATTCTGAAGCTTTCTTT

D gene: TRBD2
clone size: .
J gene: TRBJ2-1
V gene: TRBV2
CDR3 protein: CASSEWREFNEQFF
CDR3 DNA: TGTGCCAGCAGTGAGTGGCGGGAGTTCAATGAGCAGTTCTTC

D gene: .
clone size: .
J gene: TRBJ1-4
V gene: TRBV29-1
CDR3 protein: CSARPGVATNEKLFF
CDR3 DNA: TGCAGCGCCAGACCAGGGGTCGCAACTAATGAAAAACTGTTTTTT

D gene: .
clone size: .
J gene: TRBJ2-5
V gene: TRBV11-1
CDR3 protein: CASSVDRLKETQYF
CDR3 DNA: TGTGCCAGCAGCGTCGACAGACTTAAAGAGACCCAGTACTTC

D gene: .
clone size: .
J gene: TRBJ2-7
V gene: TRBV20-1
CDR3 protein: CSARSLREQYF
CDR3 DNA: TGCAGTGCTAGGAGCCTGAGGGAGCAGTACTTC

D gene: .
clone size: .
J gene: TRBJ1-5
V gene: TRBV5-5
CDR3 protein: CASSRDLGQGQPQHF
CDR3 DNA: TGTGCCAGCAGCCGAGATTTGGGGCAAGGTCAGCCCCAGCATTTT

D gene: .
clone size: .
J gene: TRBJ1-4
V gene: TRBV18
CDR3 protein: CASSRRDGNEKLFF
CDR3 DNA: TGTGCCAGCTCGCGGAGGGACGGTAATGAAAAACTGTTTTTT

D gene: TRBD2
clone size: .
J gene: TRBJ2-7
V gene: TRBV7-2
CDR3 protein: CASAREREIYEQYF
CDR3 DNA: TGTGCCAGCGCCCGTGAGCGGGAGATCTACGAGCAGTACTTC

D gene: TRBD1
clone size: .
J gene: TRBJ2-5
V gene: TRBV27
CDR3 protein: CASSTRQGSRQETQYF
CDR3 DNA: TGTGCCAGCAGTACCCGACAGGGGAGTCGTCAAGAGACCCAGTACTTC

D gene: .
clone size: once
J gene: TRBJ2-2
V gene: TRBV7-2
CDR3 protein: CASGRRTNTGELFF
CDR3 DNA: TGTGCCAGCGGAAGGCGGACGAACACCGGGGAGCTGTTTTTT

D gene: .
clone size: .
J gene: TRBJ2-2
V gene: TRBV18
CDR3 protein: CASSPYSGIGTGELFF
CDR3 DNA: TGTGCCAGCTCACCTTACTCAGGGATCGGGACCGGGGAGCTGTTTTTT

D gene: TRBD2
clone size: .
J gene: TRBJ2-7
V gene: TRBV9
CDR3 protein: CASSPRTSGSNEQYF
CDR3 DNA: TGTGCCAGCAGCCCTCGGACTAGCGGGAGCAACGAGCAGTACTTC

D gene: TRBD1
clone size: .
J gene: TRBJ1-5
V gene: TRBV19
CDR3 protein: CASSPQGAQPQHF
CDR3 DNA: TGTGCCAGTAGTCCACAGGGGGCTCAGCCCCAGCATTTT

D gene: TRBD2
clone size: .
J gene: TRBJ2-3
V gene: TRBV6-1
CDR3 protein: CASSEQPLAGGDTQYF
CDR3 DNA: TGTGCCAGCAGTGAACAGCCCCTAGCGGGCGGAGATACGCAGTATTTT

D gene: TRBD2
clone size: .
J gene: TRBJ2-5
V gene: TRBV4-3
CDR3 protein: CASSANSPAGAGETQYF
CDR3 DNA: TGCGCCAGCAGCGCAAATTCCCCAGCGGGAGCTGGGGAGACCCAGTACTTC

D gene: .
clone size: .
J gene: TRBJ1-1
V gene: TRBV20-1
CDR3 protein: CSAASLAEAFF
CDR3 DNA: TGCAGTGCTGCGAGTCTAGCTGAAGCTTTCTTT

D gene: .
clone size: .
J gene: TRBJ1-4
V gene: TRBV6-5
CDR3 protein: CASSSGRINEKLFF
CDR3 DNA: TGTGCCAGCAGTTCAGGTCGGATTAATGAAAAACTGTTTTTT

D gene: .
clone size: .
J gene: TRBJ2-5
V gene: TRBV5-6
CDR3 protein: CASSLVAETQYF
CDR3 DNA: TGTGCCAGCAGCTTGGTTGCGGAAACCCAGTACTTC

D gene: .
clone size: .
J gene: TRBJ2-3
V gene: TRBV4-1
CDR3 protein: CASSSDAQGSDTQYF
CDR3 DNA: TGCGCCAGCAGTTCTGACGCCCAGGGGTCCGATACGCAGTATTTT

D gene: .
clone size: .
J gene: TRBJ2-3
V gene: TRBV6-1
CDR3 protein: CASSERQTDTQYF
CDR3 DNA: TGTGCCAGCAGTGAACGCCAGACAGATACGCAGTATTTT

D gene: TRBD2
clone size: .
J gene: TRBJ2-3
V gene: TRBV9
CDR3 protein: CASRPFSGGADTQYF
CDR3 DNA: TGTGCCAGCAGACCCTTTTCGGGAGGCGCAGATACGCAGTATTTT

D gene: TRBD1
clone size: .
J gene: TRBJ2-4
V gene: TRBV12-5
CDR3 protein: CASGPEPGQGVKNIQYF
CDR3 DNA: TGTGCTAGTGGCCCCGAACCGGGACAGGGGGTAAAAAACATTCAGTACTTC

D gene: .
clone size: .
J gene: TRBJ2-2
V gene: TRBV5-4
CDR3 protein: CASSSGTFSTGELFF
CDR3 DNA: TGTGCCAGCAGCTCCGGGACATTTTCCACCGGGGAGCTGTTTTTT

D gene: TRBD2
clone size: .
J gene: TRBJ2-1
V gene: TRBV9
CDR3 protein: CASSVPSGPSYNEQFF
CDR3 DNA: TGTGCCAGCAGCGTCCCTAGCGGGCCATCCTACAATGAGCAGTTCTTC

D gene: TRBD1
clone size: .
J gene: TRBJ2-1
V gene: TRBV5-6
CDR3 protein: CASSFAGTGAYNEQFF
CDR3 DNA: TGTGCCAGCAGCTTCGCCGGGACAGGGGCATACAATGAGCAGTTCTTC

D gene: TRBD1
clone size: .
J gene: TRBJ2-3
V gene: TRBV19
CDR3 protein: CASSVLQGDTQYF
CDR3 DNA: TGTGCCAGTAGTGTGTTACAGGGGGATACGCAGTATTTT

D gene: .
clone size: few
J gene: TRBJ2-7
V gene: TRBV28
CDR3 protein: CASSLGAASYEQYF
CDR3 DNA: TGTGCCAGCAGTTTAGGGGCGGCCTCCTACGAGCAGTACTTC

D gene: .
clone size: .
J gene: TRBJ2-1
V gene: TRBV7-2
CDR3 protein: CASSLKGQGEQFF
CDR3 DNA: TGTGCCAGCAGCTTAAAAGGGCAGGGTGAGCAGTTCTTC

D gene: TRBD2
clone size: .
J gene: TRBJ2-1
V gene: TRBV6-4
CDR3 protein: CASSDSSGTTLGEQFF
CDR3 DNA: TGTGCCAGCAGTGACTCGTCAGGGACTACCCTCGGTGAGCAGTTCTTC